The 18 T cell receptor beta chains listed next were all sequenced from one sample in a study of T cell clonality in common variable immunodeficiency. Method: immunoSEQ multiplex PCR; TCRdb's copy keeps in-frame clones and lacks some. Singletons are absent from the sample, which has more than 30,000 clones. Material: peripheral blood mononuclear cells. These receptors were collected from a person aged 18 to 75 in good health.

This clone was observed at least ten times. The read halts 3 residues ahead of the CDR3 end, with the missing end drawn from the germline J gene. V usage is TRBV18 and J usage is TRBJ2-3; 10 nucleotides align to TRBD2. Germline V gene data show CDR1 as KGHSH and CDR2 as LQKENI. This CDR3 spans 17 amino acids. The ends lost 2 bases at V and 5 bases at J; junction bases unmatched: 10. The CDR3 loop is CASSPSLAGVTGDTQYF. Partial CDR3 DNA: TGTGCCAGCTCACCAAGTCTAGCGGGAGTCACAGGAGATACG.

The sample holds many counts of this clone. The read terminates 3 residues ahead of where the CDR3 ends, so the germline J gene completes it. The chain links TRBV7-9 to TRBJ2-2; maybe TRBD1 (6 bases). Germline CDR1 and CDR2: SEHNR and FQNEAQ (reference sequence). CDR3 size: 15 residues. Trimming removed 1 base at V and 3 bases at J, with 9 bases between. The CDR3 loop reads CASSLGQGYTGELFF. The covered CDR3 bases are TGTGCCAGCAGCTTAGGCCAGGGGTACACCGGGGAG.

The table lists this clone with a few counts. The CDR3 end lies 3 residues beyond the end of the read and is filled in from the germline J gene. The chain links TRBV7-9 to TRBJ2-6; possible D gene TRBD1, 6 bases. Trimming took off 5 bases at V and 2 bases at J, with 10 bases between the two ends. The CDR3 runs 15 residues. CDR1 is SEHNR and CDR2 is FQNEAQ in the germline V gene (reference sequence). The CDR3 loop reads CASSPDRTGANVLTF. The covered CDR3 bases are TGTGCCAGCAGCCCCGACAGGACTGGGGCCAACGTC. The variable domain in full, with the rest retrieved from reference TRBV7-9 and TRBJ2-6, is DTGVSQNPRHKITKRGQNVTFRCDPISEHNRLYWYRQTLGQGPEFLTYFQNEAQLEKSRLLSDRFSAERPKGSFSTLEIQRTEQGDSAMYLCASSPDRTGANVLTFGAGSRLTVL.

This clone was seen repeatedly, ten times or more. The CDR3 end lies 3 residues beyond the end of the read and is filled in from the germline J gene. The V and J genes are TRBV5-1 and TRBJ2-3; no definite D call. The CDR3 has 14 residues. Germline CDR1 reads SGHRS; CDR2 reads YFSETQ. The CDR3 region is CASSLRQAQETQYF. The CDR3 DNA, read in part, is TGCGCCAGCAGCTTACGGCAGGCACAAGAGACG.

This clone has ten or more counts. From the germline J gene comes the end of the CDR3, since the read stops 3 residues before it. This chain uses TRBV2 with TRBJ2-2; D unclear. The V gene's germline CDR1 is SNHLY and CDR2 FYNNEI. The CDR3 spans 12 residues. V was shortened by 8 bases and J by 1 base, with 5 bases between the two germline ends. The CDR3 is CASGRNTGELFF. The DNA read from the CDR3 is TGTGCCAGCGGTAGGAACACCGGGGAG.

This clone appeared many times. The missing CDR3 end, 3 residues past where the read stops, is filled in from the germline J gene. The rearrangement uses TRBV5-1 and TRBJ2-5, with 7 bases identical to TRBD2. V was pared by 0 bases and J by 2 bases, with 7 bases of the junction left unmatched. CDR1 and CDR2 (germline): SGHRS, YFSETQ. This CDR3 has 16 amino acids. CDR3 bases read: TGCGCCAGCAGCTTGGCCGGGACTACCGAACAAGAGACC. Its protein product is CASSLAGTTEQET. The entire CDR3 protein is CASSLAGTTEQETQYF.

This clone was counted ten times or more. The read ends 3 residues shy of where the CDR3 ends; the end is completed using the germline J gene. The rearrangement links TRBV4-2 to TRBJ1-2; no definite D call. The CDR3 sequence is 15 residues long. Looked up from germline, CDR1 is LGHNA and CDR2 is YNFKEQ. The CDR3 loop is CASSQGTSITDTYTF. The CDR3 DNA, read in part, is TGTGCCAGCAGCCAAGGGACTTCTATCACAGATACC.

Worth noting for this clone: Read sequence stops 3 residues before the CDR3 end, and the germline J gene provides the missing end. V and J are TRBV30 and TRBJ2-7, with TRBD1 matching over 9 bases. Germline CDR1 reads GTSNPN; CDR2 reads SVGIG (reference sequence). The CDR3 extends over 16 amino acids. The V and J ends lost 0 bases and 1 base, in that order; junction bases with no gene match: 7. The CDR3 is CAWSVFPTGGSYEQYF. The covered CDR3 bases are TGTGCCTGGAGTGTATTCCCGACAGGGGGTTCCTACGAG.

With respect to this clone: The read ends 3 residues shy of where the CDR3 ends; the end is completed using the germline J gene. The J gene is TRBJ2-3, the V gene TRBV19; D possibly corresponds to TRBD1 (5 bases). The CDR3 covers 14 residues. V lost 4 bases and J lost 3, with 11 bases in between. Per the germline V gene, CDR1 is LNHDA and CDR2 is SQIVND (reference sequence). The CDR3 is CASSSDRVTDTQYF. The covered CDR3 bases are TGTGCCAGTAGTAGCGACAGAGTAACAGATACG.

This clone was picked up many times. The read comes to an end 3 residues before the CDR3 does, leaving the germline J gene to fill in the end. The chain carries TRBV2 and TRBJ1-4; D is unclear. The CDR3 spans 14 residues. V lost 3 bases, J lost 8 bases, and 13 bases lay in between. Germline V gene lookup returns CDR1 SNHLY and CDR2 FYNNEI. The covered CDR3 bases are TGTGCCAGCAGTGATGGCAGGCTCGCCGAAAAA. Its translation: CASSDGRLAEK. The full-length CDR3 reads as CASSDGRLAEKLFF.

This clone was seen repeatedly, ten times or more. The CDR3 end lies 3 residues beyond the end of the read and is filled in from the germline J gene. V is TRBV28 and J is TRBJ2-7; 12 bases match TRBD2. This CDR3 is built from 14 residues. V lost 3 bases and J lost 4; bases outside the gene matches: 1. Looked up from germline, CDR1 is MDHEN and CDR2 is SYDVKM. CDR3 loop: CASSLTSGRYEQYF. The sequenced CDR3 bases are TGTGCCAGCAGTTTGACTAGCGGGAGATACGAG.

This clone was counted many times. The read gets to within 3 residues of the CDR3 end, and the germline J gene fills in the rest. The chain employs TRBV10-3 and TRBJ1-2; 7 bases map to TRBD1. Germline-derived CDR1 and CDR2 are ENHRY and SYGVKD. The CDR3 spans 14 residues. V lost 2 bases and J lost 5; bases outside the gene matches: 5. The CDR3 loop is CAISERQGEYGYTF. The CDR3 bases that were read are TGTGCCATCAGTGAGCGACAGGGAGAGTATGGC.

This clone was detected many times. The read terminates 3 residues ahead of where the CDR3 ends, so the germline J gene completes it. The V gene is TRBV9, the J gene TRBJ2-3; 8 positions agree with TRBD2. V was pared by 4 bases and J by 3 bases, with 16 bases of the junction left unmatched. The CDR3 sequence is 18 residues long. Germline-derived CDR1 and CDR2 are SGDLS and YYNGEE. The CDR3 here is CASSPTLLIAGKTDTQYF. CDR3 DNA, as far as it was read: TGTGCCAGCAGCCCTACTCTCCTTATAGCGGGAAAGACAGATACG.

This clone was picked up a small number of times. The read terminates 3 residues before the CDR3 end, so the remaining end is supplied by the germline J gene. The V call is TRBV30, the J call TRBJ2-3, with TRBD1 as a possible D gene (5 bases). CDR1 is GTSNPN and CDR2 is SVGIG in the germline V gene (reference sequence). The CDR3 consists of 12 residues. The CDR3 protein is CAWSQESGTQYF. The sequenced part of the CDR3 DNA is TGTGCCTGGAGTCAAGAGTCAGGGACG.

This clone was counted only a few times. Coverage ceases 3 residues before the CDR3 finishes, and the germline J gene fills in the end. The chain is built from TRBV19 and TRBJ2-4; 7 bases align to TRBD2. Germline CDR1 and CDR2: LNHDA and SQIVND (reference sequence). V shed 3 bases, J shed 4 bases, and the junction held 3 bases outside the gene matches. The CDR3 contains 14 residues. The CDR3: CASSMISGKNIQYF. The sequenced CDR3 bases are TGTGCCAGTAGTATGATTAGCGGGAAAAACATT.

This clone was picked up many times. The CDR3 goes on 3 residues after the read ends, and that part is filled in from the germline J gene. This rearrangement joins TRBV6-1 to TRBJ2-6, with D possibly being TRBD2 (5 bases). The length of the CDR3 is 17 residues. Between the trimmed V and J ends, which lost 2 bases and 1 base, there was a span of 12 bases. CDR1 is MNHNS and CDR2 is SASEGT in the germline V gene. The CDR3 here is CASSERGGRSGANVLTF. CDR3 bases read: TGTGCCAGCAGTGAACGGGGTGGCCGATCTGGGGCCAACGTC.

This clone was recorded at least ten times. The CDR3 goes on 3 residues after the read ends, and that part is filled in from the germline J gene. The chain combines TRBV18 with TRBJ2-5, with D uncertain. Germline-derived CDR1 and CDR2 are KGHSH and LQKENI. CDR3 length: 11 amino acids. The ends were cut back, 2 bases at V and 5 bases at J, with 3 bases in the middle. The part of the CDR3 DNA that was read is TGTGCCAGCTCACCAAGGGAGACC. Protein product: CASSPRET. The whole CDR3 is CASSPRETQYF.

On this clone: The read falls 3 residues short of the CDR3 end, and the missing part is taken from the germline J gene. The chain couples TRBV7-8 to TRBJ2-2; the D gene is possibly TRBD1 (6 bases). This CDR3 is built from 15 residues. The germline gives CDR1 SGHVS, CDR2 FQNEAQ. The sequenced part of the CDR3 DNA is TGTGCCAGCAGCTTATCAGAGACAGGTGGGGAAAAG. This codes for CASSLSETGGEK. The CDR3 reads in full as CASSLSETGGEKLFF. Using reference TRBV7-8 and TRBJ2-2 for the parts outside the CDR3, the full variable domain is GAGVSQSPRYKVAKRGQDVALRCDPISGHVSLFWYQQALGQGPEFLTYFQNEAQLDKSGLPSDRFFAERPEGSVSTLKIQRTQQEDSAVYLCASSLSETGGEKLFFGEGSRLTVL.